One sample yielded the 17 T cell receptor beta chains listed below, sequenced in a study of T-cell memory formation after mild COVID-19. MiXCR, run by TCRdb on the 5' RACE reads, gives a single entry per CDR3 protein. The data show around 250,000 distinct CDR3 sequences, around 15% seen once. Source material: PBMCs or a T cell subset sorted from them (not recorded which). These receptors all come from a man aged 18-30 years who had mild COVID-19 (a few samples of this study predate the infection). Cell type and time point are not known.

This clonotype turned up a few times. The chain uses TRBV9 and TRBJ2-5, with D tentatively TRBD1 or TRBD2 (6 bases each). Germline V gene sequence: CDR1 SGDLS, CDR2 YYNGEE. The germline V and J ends were trimmed by 0 bases and 1 base, with 10 bases remaining between them. The CDR3 has 15 residues. The CDR3 loop is CASSVGGGPQETQYF. DNA for the CDR3: TGTGCCAGCAGCGTAGGAGGGGGGCCCCAAGAGACCCAGTACTTC.

This clonotype was seen a few times. The genes are TRBV12-3 or TRBV12-4 and TRBJ1-1; TRBD1 matches at 9 bases. The CDR3 spans 15 residues. Trimming at V came to 6 bases and at J to 0 bases, leaving 5 bases not matched to a gene. The CDR3, as DNA: TGTGCCAGCAGACCCGGGGACAGGGTGAACACTGAAGCTTTCTTT. Encoded protein: CASRPGDRVNTEAFF.

This clonotype was counted a few times. The chain recombines TRBV7-2 with TRBJ1-2; D unresolved. The V gene lost 5 bases and the J gene lost 6 bases, with 10 bases spanning the gap. The CDR3 runs to 12 residues. Germline CDR1 SGHTA, CDR2 FQGNSA. The CDR3 coding sequence is TGTGCCAGCAGCCCACGAGGTAATGGCTACACCTTC. Translating it yields CASSPRGNGYTF.

This clonotype was detected many times. This chain connects TRBV20-1 to TRBJ2-5, with 16 bases aligning to TRBD2. This CDR3 is built from 16 residues. Trimming at V came to 6 bases and at J to 5 bases, leaving 9 bases not matched to a gene. Germline CDR1 reads DFQATT; CDR2 reads SNEGSKA (reference sequence). The CDR3 region is CSAGPGLAGGYETQYF. CDR3 nucleotides: TGCAGTGCGGGCCCGGGACTAGCGGGGGGGTACGAGACCCAGTACTTC.

This clonotype has only a few counts. The chain couples TRBV29-1 to TRBJ1-1; no clear D. This CDR3 is 11 amino acids long. Germline loops: CDR1 SQVTM, CDR2 ANQGSEA. The V end lost 7 bases, the J end lost 5 bases, and 11 bases lay between the germline ends. The CDR3 spells CSARFRTEAFF. For the CDR3, the DNA is TGCAGCGCACGCTTTCGGACTGAAGCTTTCTTT.

This clonotype was seen a few times. The gene calls are TRBV11-2 and TRBJ1-2; 9 nucleotides line up with TRBD1. Per germline, CDR1 SGHAT and CDR2 FQNNGV. This CDR3 is built from 13 residues. Unmatched junction bases numbered 6, after V lost 4 bases and J lost 9 bases. The CDR3 DNA reads as TGTGCCAGCAGCTCGGACAGGGGAAAGCGCTACACCTTC. It encodes CASSSDRGKRYTF.

V and J are TRBV11-2 and TRBJ1-1, with D hard to call. This CDR3 comprises 12 residues. V was cut by 2 bases and J by 3 bases, with 4 bases left in between. Per the germline V gene, CDR1 is SGHAT and CDR2 is FQNNGV. This CDR3 reads CASSLWHTEAFF. The CDR3 nucleotides are TGTGCCAGCAGCTTATGGCACACTGAAGCTTTCTTT.

This clonotype was recorded only once. This chain uses TRBV27 with TRBJ2-5; D ambiguous. Germline loops: CDR1 MNHEY, CDR2 SMNVEV (reference sequence). This CDR3 region has 14 residues. The V gene lost 1 base and the J gene lost 2 bases, with 8 bases spanning the gap. The CDR3 protein is CASSLYGQQETQYF. The CDR3 DNA follows: TGTGCCAGCAGTTTATACGGGCAGCAAGAGACCCAGTACTTC.

This chain uses TRBV9 with TRBJ2-7; 8 nucleotides match TRBD1. Germline V gene sequence: CDR1 SGDLS, CDR2 YYNGEE. This CDR3 spans 14 amino acids. J gave up 3 bases and V 0 bases, and 2 bases lay outside the gene matches. In DNA, the CDR3 is TGTGCCAGCAGCGTAGCAGGACAGGGCTACGAGCAGTACTTC. Translation gives CASSVAGQGYEQYF.

V is TRBV12-3 or TRBV12-4 and J is TRBJ2-2; D perhaps matches TRBD1 (5 bases). V lost 4 bases and J 0 bases, leaving 12 bases between the germline ends. This CDR3 spans 16 amino acids. This CDR3 reads CASSSAGFSNTGELFF. As DNA, the CDR3 is TGTGCCAGCAGTTCGGCAGGGTTCTCGAACACCGGGGAGCTGTTTTTT.

V usage is TRBV5-4 and J usage is TRBJ2-2, with TRBD1 identical over 11 bases. The germline CDR1 and CDR2 sequences are SGHNT and YYREEE (reference sequence). The junction had 3 bases not matched to a gene; V was cut back by 4 bases and J by 4 bases. The CDR3 length is 15 residues. The CDR3 DNA sequence: TGTGCCAGCAGCCAGGACAGGGGGCGCACCGGGGAGCTGTTTTTT. Its translation: CASSQDRGRTGELFF.

This clonotype was seen more than once but under ten times. This rearrangement joins TRBV7-2 to TRBJ1-1; possibly TRBD1 for D (6 bases). The CDR3 loop spans 16 amino acids. Germline assignment: CDR1 SGHTA and CDR2 FQGNSA. Trimming cost V 6 bases and J 10 bases, with 27 bases left between them. In nucleotides, the CDR3 is TGTGCCAGCAGGATGGGTGGGGGGCGCATTAATGGTGTAGCTTTCTTT. Translating gives CASRMGGGRINGVAFF.

The chain has TRBV5-1 and TRBJ2-2; 7 bases map to TRBD1. Losses at the gene ends were 4 bases for V and 7 bases for J; bases not matched to a gene: 7. From germline, CDR1 is SGHRS and CDR2 YFSETQ. The CDR3 runs to 14 residues. This chain's CDR3 is CASSEQGSGGELFF. For the CDR3, the DNA is TGCGCCAGCAGCGAACAGGGGTCGGGCGGGGAGCTGTTTTTT.

The rearrangement uses TRBV4-3 and TRBJ2-5; TRBD2 matches 11 bases. The ends lost 4 bases at V and 5 bases at J; junction bases unmatched: 6. Germline V lookup: CDR1 LGHNA, CDR2 YSLEER. CDR3 length equals 15 residues. CDR3: CASSRLAGKGETQYF. The CDR3, as DNA: TGCGCCAGCAGCCGACTAGCGGGGAAGGGGGAGACCCAGTACTTC.

V usage is TRBV12-3 or TRBV12-4 and J usage is TRBJ2-4; D remains ambiguous. V was shortened by 5 bases and J by 9 bases, with 8 bases between the two germline ends. The length of the CDR3 is 11 residues. CDR3 region: CASSPSGIQYF. The DNA of the CDR3 is TGTGCCAGCAGTCCTTCCGGCATTCAGTACTTC.

This clonotype was found a few times. The chain is built from TRBV6-2 or TRBV6-3 and TRBJ2-1, with 15 bases lining up with TRBD2. Germline assignment: CDR1 MNHEY and CDR2 SVGEGT. With V trimmed by 7 bases and J by 0 bases, 10 bases remained unmatched. The CDR3 loop spans 19 amino acids. The CDR3 nucleotides read TGTGCCAGCATCGGACCGGGACTAGCGGGGGGTTTCTCCTACAATGAGCAGTTCTTC. Translated: CASIGPGLAGGFSYNEQFF.

This chain connects TRBV7-8 to TRBJ2-3, with D perhaps TRBD2 (6 bases). Trimming cost V 1 base and J 2 bases, with 13 bases left between them. CDR3 size: 16 residues. The germline V gene encodes CDR1 SGHVS and CDR2 FQNEAQ. The chain's CDR3 is CASSLVGGALTDTQYF. The CDR3 DNA follows: TGTGCCAGCAGCTTAGTGGGGGGTGCACTCACAGATACGCAGTATTTT.